This paragraph reports one T cell receptor (beta chain). The data originate from a study of prognosis after radiotherapy for stage I lung cancer. Per the germline V gene, CDR1 is SGHRS and CDR2 is YFSETQ. This CDR3 has 14 amino acids. The ends were cut back, 1 base at V and 4 bases at J, with 11 bases in the middle. Researchers used two-round multiplex PCR to amplify TCR beta CDR3 starting from genomic DNA. Amplification during the initial PCR round employed primers specific to each TRBV and TRBJ gene. TCRdb reanalysed the multiplex PCR reads using MiXCR and keeps one entry per CDR3 protein. This sample has roughly 30,000 distinct CDR3 sequences, with around 48% found just once.

J is TRBJ1-1 and V is TRBV5-1; D unclear. The clonotype comes from a donor of 50 years or more with non-small cell lung cancer. The starting material was PBMCs, obtained before or after stereotactic body radiation therapy (not recorded which). This CDR3 is CASSLNTGVTEAFF. CDR3 DNA: TGCGCCAGCAGCTTGAACACTGGGGTCACTGAAGCTTTCTTT.